This is a list of T cell receptor beta chains from one sample in a study of blood T cell repertoires in COVID-19. Here immunoSEQ multiplex PCR was the method, and the copy in TCRdb shows in-frame clones only, minus some. The table includes 140,000 to 150,000 clones, around 87% detected once. The sequencing input was PBMCs or T cells enriched from blood (not recorded which). The receptors were sampled from a man aged 60 to 75 who had recovered from COVID-19. CDR3s include the opening cysteine and the closing phenylalanine or tryptophan. A D gene is named only where the DNA matches it firmly. Some rows have no size entry. The others give once, few or many, or a class for an expanded clone.

>NA|NA|TRBJ2-3|TRBV6-6
CASRTGAKDTQYF
TGTGCCAGCAGGACTGGGGCGAAAGATACGCAGTATTTT
>NA|TRBD1|TRBJ2-3|TRBV7-2
CASSLGQGAITQYF
TGTGCCAGCAGCTTAGGGCAGGGGGCGATCACGCAGTATTTT
>once|NA|TRBJ2-7|TRBV20-1
CSATGEQYF
TGCAGTGCTACGGGCGAGCAGTACTTC
>NA|NA|TRBJ2-5|TRBV7-9
CASSYNGLGRSEKKETQYF
TGTGCCAGCAGTTATAACGGTTTAGGCAGGTCGGAAAAAAAAGAGACCCAGTACTTC
>NA|NA|TRBJ2-4|TRBV29-1
CSVAPTNGNIQYF
TGCAGCGTTGCCCCTACGAACGGAAACATTCAGTACTTC
>NA|TRBD2|TRBJ2-1|TRBV7-3
CASSLTSGSRDEQFF
TGTGCCAGCAGCCTTACTAGCGGGAGTCGGGATGAGCAGTTCTTC
>NA|TRBD1|TRBJ1-4|TRBV5-1
CASSSGQVINEKLFF
TGCGCCAGCAGCTCGGGACAGGTGATTAATGAAAAACTGTTTTTT
>NA|TRBD1|TRBJ1-6|TRBV11-1
CASSLEGTENSPLHF
TGTGCCAGCAGCTTAGAAGGGACAGAAAATTCACCCCTCCACTTT
>NA|TRBD2|TRBJ2-3|TRBV18
CASSPLVAGVGTDTQYF
TGTGCCAGCTCACCATTGGTGGCGGGGGTTGGCACAGATACGCAGTATTTT
>NA|NA|TRBJ2-1|TRBV6-5
CASNLRGLEQFF
TGTGCCAGCAATCTTCGGGGGTTAGAGCAGTTCTTC
>NA|TRBD2|TRBJ2-7|TRBV9
CASSPRRGGSEQYF
TGTGCCAGCAGCCCCCGGCGGGGCGGGAGCGAGCAGTACTTC
>NA|TRBD1|TRBJ1-6|TRBV18
CASSPSTGESPLHF
TGTGCCAGCTCACCATCTACAGGGGAATCACCCCTCCACTTT
>NA|NA|TRBJ2-5|TRBV21-1
CASSKAPGEETQYF
TGTGCCAGCAGCAAAGCCCCGGGAGAAGAGACCCAGTACTTC
>few|NA|TRBJ1-5|TRBV7-3
CASSLAGGNQPQHF
TGTGCCAGCAGCTTGGCGGGGGGCAATCAGCCCCAGCATTTT
>NA|NA|TRBJ2-7|TRBV28
CASSPTGTTYEQYF
TGTGCCAGCAGCCCAACCGGGACAACCTACGAGCAGTACTTC
>NA|NA|TRBJ2-3|TRBV27
CASSLSPRSTYTQYF
TGTGCCAGCAGTTTATCGCCCCGTTCTACCTATACGCAGTATTTT
>once|NA|TRBJ1-6|TRBV5-5
CASSLGLAPLHF
TGTGCCAGCAGCTTGGGACTCGCACCCCTCCACTTT
>once|NA|TRBJ2-7|TRBV7-9
CASSSPAGPMYEQYF
TGTGCCAGCAGCTCGCCTGCGGGCCCCATGTACGAGCAGTACTTC
>NA|TRBD1|TRBJ2-2|TRBV19
CASQTFWGQGYTGELFF
TGTGCCAGTCAAACCTTCTGGGGACAGGGGTACACCGGGGAGCTGTTTTTT
>once|NA|TRBJ1-1|TRBV6-5
CASRHLEVSEAFF
TGTGCCAGCAGACACCTTGAAGTGTCTGAAGCTTTCTTT
>NA|TRBD1|TRBJ1-2|TRBV4-2
CASSQGTAYGYTF
TGTGCCAGCAGCCAGGGGACAGCGTATGGCTACACCTTC
>NA|TRBD2|TRBJ2-7|TRBV5-4
CASSSGALAGGTYEQYF
TGTGCCAGCAGCTCCGGCGCGTTAGCGGGGGGAACCTACGAGCAGTACTTC
>NA|TRBD2|TRBJ2-1|TRBV5-1
CASSPFRTSGGTFGSYNEQFF
TGCGCCAGCAGCCCCTTCCGGACTAGCGGGGGGACTTTCGGTTCCTACAATGAGCAGTTCTTC
>NA|NA|TRBJ2-2|TRBV6-5
CASTNTGELFF
TGTGCCAGCACTAACACCGGGGAGCTGTTTTTT
>NA|NA|TRBJ2-3|TRBV28
CASSLQQGADTQYF
TGTGCCAGCAGTTTACAACAGGGTGCAGATACGCAGTATTTT
>NA|TRBD2|TRBJ2-5|TRBV4-1
CASSRIAGGVETQYF
TGCGCCAGCAGCCGTATAGCGGGGGGTGTAGAGACCCAGTACTTC
>NA|NA|TRBJ2-7|TRBV2
CASSGLRGGEQYF
TGTGCCAGCAGTGGGTTAAGGGGCGGCGAGCAGTACTTC
>NA|NA|TRBJ2-3|TRBV7-9
CASSLRDPDTQYF
TGTGCCAGCAGCCTCAGGGATCCAGATACGCAGTATTTT
>NA|TRBD1|TRBJ1-1|TRBV29-1
CSVQTGETEAFF
TGCAGCGTACAGACAGGGGAAACTGAAGCTTTCTTT
>few|TRBD2|TRBJ2-1|TRBV27
CASSLKREGFYNEQFF
TGTGCCAGCAGTTTAAAGCGGGAGGGCTTCTACAATGAGCAGTTCTTC
>once|NA|TRBJ1-6|TRBV7-9
CASSKTTGRSSYNSPLHF
TGTGCCAGCAGCAAGACTACAGGGCGTAGCTCCTATAATTCACCCCTCCACTTT
>NA|NA|TRBJ2-7|TRBV11-2
CASSLITRPGGKYEQYF
TGTGCCAGCAGCTTAATAACCAGACCAGGCGGGAAATACGAGCAGTACTTC
>NA|NA|TRBJ1-1|TRBV6-2/TRBV6-3
CASSYSRRGGGAFF
TGTGCCAGCAGTTACTCGAGGAGGGGTGGAGGTGCTTTCTTT
>NA|NA|TRBJ1-3|TRBV19
CASSITGTPSGNTIYF
TGTGCCAGTAGTATCACCGGGACACCCTCTGGAAACACCATATATTTT
>once|NA|TRBJ1-1|TRBV25-1
CASSPKAVNKEAFF
TGTGCCAGCAGTCCGAAGGCGGTGAACAAAGAAGCTTTCTTT
>NA|NA|TRBJ2-5|TRBV5-5
CASSFLPDGETQYF
TGTGCCAGCAGCTTTTTACCCGACGGGGAGACCCAGTACTTC
>NA|NA|TRBJ1-1|TRBV18
CASSPPGATEAFF
TGTGCCAGCTCACCACCGGGGGCCACTGAAGCTTTCTTT
>few|NA|TRBJ1-2|TRBV23-1
CAPGGKEYGYTF
TGCGCCCCGGGGGGGAAGGAATATGGCTACACCTTC
>NA|NA|TRBJ2-2|TRBV14
CASSQEVRGELFF
TGTGCCAGCAGCCAAGAGGTCCGGGGGGAGCTGTTTTTT
>NA|NA|TRBJ1-3|TRBV7-9
CASSLGTRGAGNTIYF
TGTGCCAGCAGCCTCGGGACTCGGGGGGCTGGAAACACCATATATTTT
>NA|TRBD2|TRBJ2-7|TRBV27
CASSLSPPGLAAYEQYF
TGTGCCAGCAGTTTATCGCCTCCGGGACTAGCGGCTTACGAGCAGTACTTC
>NA|NA|TRBJ1-3|TRBV6-5
CASSYSWGGSGNTIYF
TGTGCCAGCAGTTACTCGTGGGGGGGCTCTGGAAACACCATATATTTT
>once|NA|TRBJ1-6|TRBV11-3
CASSLERDSPLHF
TGTGCCAGCAGCTTAGAGCGAGATTCACCCCTCCACTTT
>once|TRBD1|TRBJ2-6|TRBV5-1
CASSTGTANSGANVLTF
TGCGCCAGCAGCACCGGGACAGCCAACTCTGGGGCCAACGTCCTGACTTTC
>once|NA|TRBJ2-1|TRBV9
CASSVGVNEQFF
TGTGCCAGCAGCGTAGGAGTCAATGAGCAGTTCTTC
>NA|TRBD1|TRBJ1-4|TRBV2
CASKGTGVEKLFF
TGTGCCAGCAAAGGGACAGGGGTTGAAAAACTGTTTTTT
>NA|NA|TRBJ1-4|TRBV24-1
CATSDPTGSGEKLFF
TGTGCCACCAGTGATCCTACAGGGTCGGGTGAAAAACTGTTTTTT
>NA|TRBD2|TRBJ2-1|TRBV3-1/TRBV3-2
CASSHLAGGNNEQFF
TGTGCCAGCAGCCACTTAGCGGGGGGCAACAATGAGCAGTTCTTC
>NA|NA|TRBJ1-1|TRBV11-3
CASSQGWNTEAFF
TGTGCCAGCAGCCAGGGCTGGAACACTGAAGCTTTCTTT
>NA|NA|TRBJ1-4|TRBV5-1
CASREGPMNEKLFF
TGCGCCAGCAGGGAGGGACCGATGAATGAAAAACTGTTTTTT
>NA|TRBD2|TRBJ2-1|TRBV24-1
CATSLAGVNEQFF
TGTGCCACCAGTCTAGCGGGGGTCAATGAGCAGTTCTTC
>NA|NA|TRBJ1-5|TRBV5-1
CASSLDGEFQPQHF
TGCGCCAGCAGTCTTGACGGGGAGTTTCAGCCCCAGCATTTT
>NA|NA|TRBJ2-7|TRBV10-1
CASSVTRLSYEQYF
TGCGCCAGCAGTGTTACACGACTGTCCTACGAGCAGTACTTC
>NA|NA|TRBJ1-2|TRBV5-1
CASSLGESRDYGYTF
TGCGCCAGCAGCTTGGGGGAATCCAGGGACTATGGCTACACCTTC
>NA|NA|TRBJ1-5|TRBV7-2
CASSLQFDQPQHF
TGTGCCAGCAGCTTACAGTTTGATCAGCCCCAGCATTTT